This is a list of T cell receptor beta chains from one sample in a study of shared clonotypes between healthy human individuals. Sequenced by immunoSEQ multiplex PCR; TCRdb stores in-frame clones only, minus some. The sample includes a few hundred thousand clones, 97% seen only once; the top ten take around 0.057%. The sample consisted of naive CD4+ T cells sorted from blood. These receptors were collected from a woman aged 25-40 years in good health. Both conserved end residues are trimmed from each CDR3. Clone size is not always given. Where it is, it says once, few, many or a class for expanded clones.

CDR3aa	abundance	v_gene	j_gene	len
ASSYGRKDEQY	NA	TRBV2	TRBJ2-7	11
ASSTPQGLNTEAF	once	TRBV19	TRBJ1-1	13
ASSSPWGVTDTQY	NA	TRBV11-2	TRBJ2-3	13
ASSPRKKTSGTDTQY	once	TRBV11-2	TRBJ2-3	15
ASGKEREGNRSYNEQF	NA	TRBV6-4	TRBJ2-1	16
ASSFPDRATEAF	NA	TRBV7-9	TRBJ1-1	12
ASGTTNMNTEAF	NA	TRBV2	TRBJ1-1	12
ASSGVGHEQF	once	TRBV2	TRBJ2-1	10
AWSMDTEAF	NA	TRBV30	TRBJ1-1	9
ASHAGASIVSQH	NA	TRBV2	TRBJ1-5	12
ASSPPGGGLGYTEAF	NA	TRBV27	TRBJ1-1	15
ASSRGLSGQGDYEQY	NA	TRBV7-9	TRBJ2-7	15
ASRKGGRVNTEAF	NA	TRBV6-6	TRBJ1-1	13
ASSYVGGPVEQY	NA	TRBV6-6	TRBJ2-7	12
ASSYSNRGRDTQY	NA	TRBV6-5	TRBJ2-3	13
ASSQAVGLDEKLF	NA	TRBV4-1	TRBJ1-4	13
ASSGIHRGRYGYT	NA	TRBV9	TRBJ1-2	13
ASTPPLNSTDTQY	NA	TRBV2	TRBJ2-3	13
ASSLSVDRHNYGYT	once	TRBV7-2	TRBJ1-2	14
ASSVGIRGFDKSQETQY	once	TRBV7-9	TRBJ2-5	17
ASSLTSKETQY	NA	TRBV7-2	TRBJ2-5	11
ASSYGEKLF	NA	TRBV28	TRBJ1-4	9
ASSRQGQGKAGELF	NA	TRBV11-3	TRBJ2-2	14
ASSESSGRGNEQF	NA	TRBV6-6	TRBJ2-1	13
ASSYSRDRAYGYT	NA	TRBV6-5	TRBJ1-2	13
ASSTRQGARGEQF	NA	TRBV19	TRBJ2-1	13
ASSLVGTGVRNEQF	NA	TRBV7-2	TRBJ2-1	14